This TCR beta chain came from a study of OX40 agonist ivuxolimab in advanced cancers. Across the study: Patients received ivuxolimab, an intravenous treatment, every 2 weeks at 0.01 to 10 mg/kg. Three individuals attained partial responses, comprising one hepatocellular carcinoma case and two cutaneous melanoma cases.

The method was immunoSEQ multiplex PCR; TCRdb's version includes in-frame clones alone and lacks a portion of them. In the table there are roughly 60,000 clones, about 86% of which are singletons. Trimming took 6 bases from V and 7 from J; bases not matched to a gene: 5. CDR1 is KGHSH, CDR2 LQKENI, per germline. This CDR3 is 12 amino acids long. The receptor comes from an adult with an advanced solid tumor such as melanoma, head and neck, liver or kidney cancer. The input for sequencing was CD4+ or CD8+ T cells sorted from blood, taken in a trial of the OX40 agonist ivuxolimab. This chain uses TRBV18 with TRBJ1-2, with TRBD1 identical over 7 bases. The CDR3 here is CASSADRTGYTF. As DNA, the CDR3 is TGTGCCAGCTCTGCGGACAGGACTGGCTACACCTTC.